The rows below give T cell receptor beta chains drawn from one sample of a study of blood T cell repertoires in COVID-19. Libraries were prepared by immunoSEQ multiplex PCR; TCRdb keeps only in-frame clonotypes and omits some of them. The sample records about 210,000 clones, over 75% being singletons. What was sequenced was PBMCs or T cells enriched from blood (not recorded which). Every receptor here comes from a man aged 25-40 years in a cohort exposed to, infected with or recovered from COVID-19 (not recorded which). CDR3s include the opening cysteine and the closing phenylalanine or tryptophan. The D gene is left open where the match is weak. For some rows the clone size is stated as once, few or many, or as a class when expanded; others skip it.

TRBJ1-1 - - TRBV19 CASSIDLLGQNTEAFF TGTGCCAGTAGTATAGATCTATTAGGACAGAACACTGAAGCTTTCTTT
TRBJ2-7 - - TRBV4-1 CASSQDTSYYEQYF TGCGCCAGCAGCCAAGACACTAGTTACTACGAGCAGTACTTC
TRBJ2-2 - TRBD2 TRBV9 CASSAGGSFLANTGELFF TGTGCCAGTTCGGCGGGGGGCTCCTTCCTCGCGAACACCGGGGAGCTGTTTTTT
TRBJ2-2 - - TRBV28 CASSSKLYTGELFF TGTGCCAGCAGCTCCAAACTTTACACCGGGGAGCTGTTTTTT
TRBJ1-3 once - TRBV19 CASRVSSSGNTIYF TGTGCCAGCAGGGTGTCGAGCTCTGGAAACACCATATATTTT
TRBJ2-3 once TRBD2 TRBV7-3 CASSRGGPTDTQYF TGTGCCAGCAGCCGCGGGGGACCCACAGATACGCAGTATTTT
TRBJ2-1 - - TRBV7-6 CASSSLLAPVYNEQFF TGTGCCAGCAGTTCCCTTCTAGCCCCAGTATACAATGAGCAGTTCTTC
TRBJ2-7 - TRBD2 TRBV5-1 CASSLGWLADSYEQYF TGCGCCAGCAGCTTGGGTTGGCTAGCGGACTCCTACGAGCAGTACTTC
TRBJ2-7 - - TRBV6-5 CASSYSSSYEQYF TGTGCCAGCAGTTACTCGAGCTCTTACGAGCAGTACTTC
TRBJ2-6 - - TRBV15 CATDLGLTSGANVLTF TGTGCCACCGACCTAGGACTGACCTCTGGGGCCAACGTCCTGACTTTC
TRBJ2-7 - TRBD1 TRBV29-1 CSVSGQGTLSEQYF TGCAGCGTCTCCGGACAGGGGACATTGTCCGAGCAGTACTTC
TRBJ2-7 - TRBD1 TRBV6-2/TRBV6-3 CASSYSGQGHEQYF TGTGCCAGCAGTTACTCGGGACAGGGCCACGAGCAGTACTTC
TRBJ2-5 - TRBD1 TRBV5-1 CASSPRTGGAETQYF TGCGCCAGCAGCCCCCGGACAGGGGGCGCCGAGACCCAGTACTTC
TRBJ2-5 once TRBD2 TRBV9 CASSLLGLAGFNGGQETQYF TGTGCCAGCAGCCTCTTGGGACTAGCGGGATTTAATGGGGGCCAAGAGACCCAGTACTTC
TRBJ1-6 - - TRBV28 CASSLLAQLTPLHF TGTGCCAGCAGTTTATTGGCACAGCTGACACCCCTCCACTTT
TRBJ2-7 - - TRBV3-1/TRBV3-2 CASSLGTLSGEQYF TGTGCCAGCAGCCTCGGGACTCTTTCGGGCGAGCAGTACTTC
TRBJ2-3 - TRBD2 TRBV27 CASSPATSGRLPSDTQYF TGTGCCAGCAGTCCCGCGACTAGCGGGAGGCTTCCCAGCGATACGCAGTATTTT
TRBJ2-6 few TRBD2 TRBV4-2 CASSPPAGAGANVLTF TGTGCCAGCAGCCCGCCTGCGGGAGCGGGGGCCAACGTCCTGACTTTC
TRBJ1-2 once - TRBV27 CASSYTTPDHYGYTF TGTGCCAGCAGTTACACGACTCCCGACCACTATGGCTACACCTTC
TRBJ2-7 - - TRBV6-5 CASSRTDRSSYEQYF TGTGCCAGCAGCCGGACCGACAGGAGCTCCTACGAGCAGTACTTC
TRBJ2-2 - TRBD2 TRBV27 CASSLRTRVQLAGAPANTGELFF TGTGCCAGCAGTTTAAGGACCAGGGTTCAATTAGCGGGAGCCCCGGCGAACACCGGGGAGCTGTTTTTT
TRBJ2-3 - TRBD2 TRBV5-1 CASSPGLAGVSDTQYF TGCGCCAGCAGCCCCGGACTAGCGGGAGTATCGGATACGCAGTATTTT
TRBJ1-2 - - TRBV18 CASSSGQRDGYTF TGTGCCAGCTCCAGCGGACAGAGGGATGGCTACACCTTC
TRBJ1-2 few - TRBV5-1 CASSLDQYGYTF TGCGCCAGCAGCTTAGATCAGTATGGCTACACCTTC
TRBJ2-7 - - TRBV7-3 CASSLKGQAESEQYF TGTGCCAGCAGCTTAAAAGGTCAGGCAGAATCAGAGCAGTACTTC
TRBJ1-1 - - TRBV27 CASRGGPTEAFF TGTGCCAGCCGGGGAGGGCCCACTGAAGCTTTCTTT
TRBJ2-7 - - TRBV28 CASINDSSYEQYF TGTGCCAGCATCAACGACAGCTCCTACGAGCAGTACTTC
TRBJ2-7 - - TRBV28 CASSLEGSSNEQYF TGTGCCAGCAGTTTGGAGGGTAGCTCGAACGAGCAGTACTTC
TRBJ2-5 - - TRBV5-5 CASRLVPRESQYF TGTGCCAGCAGGCTTGTACCAAGAGAGTCCCAGTACTTC
TRBJ2-7 - - TRBV28 CASSSVASAGDGYF TGTGCCAGCAGTTCAGTGGCTAGCGCCGGAGATGGGTACTTC
TRBJ2-1 - TRBD2 TRBV2 CATTGGSISYNEQFF TGTGCCACCACGGGCGGGAGCATTTCCTACAATGAGCAGTTCTTC
TRBJ2-7 - TRBD2 TRBV4-3 CASSTSGTSYEQYF TGCGCCAGCAGCACTAGCGGTACTTCCTACGAGCAGTACTTC
TRBJ1-2 - - TRBV6-5 CASTSGVPEGYGYTF TGTGCCAGCACCTCGGGGGTTCCGGAAGGTTATGGCTACACCTTC
TRBJ2-5 - TRBD1 TRBV6-2/TRBV6-3 CASSGSQGARRSVTQYF TGTGCCAGCAGTGGGTCACAGGGGGCGCGGAGGTCTGTGACCCAGTACTTC
TRBJ1-6 - TRBD1 TRBV19 CASSIQGANSPLHF TGTGCCAGTAGTATACAGGGGGCTAATTCACCCCTCCACTTT
TRBJ2-4 - TRBD1 TRBV19 CASSIVRRGQGRQNIQYF TGTGCCAGTAGTATAGTTAGGAGGGGACAGGGCCGGCAAAACATTCAGTACTTC
TRBJ1-1 few - TRBV7-2 CASSKPQGGNTEAFF TGTGCCAGCAGCAAACCACAGGGTGGGAACACTGAAGCTTTCTTT
TRBJ1-2 - TRBD1 TRBV20-1 CRPGQNYGYTF TGCAGGCCGGGACAGAACTATGGCTACACCTTC
TRBJ1-4 - TRBD1 TRBV6-5 CASSYHPAGDRLFF TGTGCCAGCAGTTACCACCCTGCGGGGGACAGGTTGTTTTTT
TRBJ2-2 - TRBD1 TRBV11-3 CASSLDGTGGTGELFF TGTGCCAGCAGCTTAGACGGGACAGGGGGTACCGGGGAGCTGTTTTTT
TRBJ1-3 - - TRBV6-5 CASSYIVGSGNTIYF TGTGCCAGCAGTTACATCGTCGGCTCTGGAAACACCATATATTTT
TRBJ2-1 - - TRBV27 CASSPYSKVTFF TGTGCCAGCAGTCCCTATAGCAAAGTGACGTTCTTC
TRBJ2-2 few - TRBV4-1 CASSQGRELFF TGCGCCAGCAGCCAAGGGCGGGAGCTGTTTTTT
TRBJ2-7 - - TRBV19 CARDLRDSYEQYF TGTGCCAGGGACCTACGGGACTCCTACGAGCAGTACTTC
TRBJ1-5 - - TRBV19 CASSITPQAGQPQHF TGTGCCAGTAGTATAACTCCCCAGGCTGGGCAGCCCCAGCATTTT
TRBJ1-3 - - TRBV28 CASSYQGSSGNTIYF TGTGCCAGCAGTTACCAGGGCAGCTCTGGAAACACCATATATTTT